These 28 T cell receptor beta chains originate from one sample sequenced in a study of blood T cell repertoires in COVID-19. Here immunoSEQ multiplex PCR was the method, and the copy in TCRdb shows in-frame clones only, minus some. The table has about 240,000 clones, around 83% seen once. The sequenced sample was peripheral blood. These receptors all come from a woman between 55 and 75 years old with active or convalescent COVID-19.

This chain links TRBV5-1 with TRBJ2-2, with D perhaps TRBD2 (6 bases). The CDR3 length is 15 residues. The V end lost 0 bases, the J end lost 5 bases, and 11 bases lay between the germline ends. CDR1 and CDR2 (germline): SGHRS, YFSETQ. The CDR3 here is CASSLGVGRTGELFF. CDR3 in DNA: TGCGCCAGCAGCTTGGGAGTGGGGAGGACCGGGGAGCTGTTTTTT.

This clone has a single count. In DNA form, the CDR3 reads TGTGCCAGCAGCTTAGCCAGGGGGCGAGAAGTGAACACTGAAGCTTTCTTT. This encodes CASSLARGREVNTEAFF. The chain joins TRBV11-2 to TRBJ1-1; TRBD1 matches 8 bases. Losses at the gene ends were 1 base for V and 0 bases for J; bases not matched to a gene: 7. The germline gives CDR1 SGHAT, CDR2 FQNNGV. This CDR3 has 17 residues.

V is TRBV2 and J is TRBJ1-1, with D hard to call. The V end was cut by 2 bases, the J end by 5 bases, with 12 bases between. The CDR3 length is 14 residues. Germline V gives CDR1 SNHLY, CDR2 FYNNEI. The CDR3 loop is CASSEIQARTEAFF. As DNA, the CDR3 is TGTGCCAGCAGTGAAATCCAGGCCCGGACTGAAGCTTTCTTT.

The chain links TRBV5-5 to TRBJ2-7, with 9 bases that match TRBD1. J was trimmed by 5 bases and V by 1 base; bases with no gene match: 7. This CDR3 is 15 amino acids long. CDR1 and CDR2 (germline): SGHKS, YYEKEE (reference sequence). CDR3 in DNA: TGTGCCAGCAGCTTGCTCGGGACAGGGAGCGACGAGCAGTACTTC. Translating gives CASSLLGTGSDEQYF.

This clone was observed a handful of times. V and J are TRBV27 and TRBJ2-7; TRBD1 aligns across 9 bases. After removal of 3 bases from V and 5 bases from J, the junction contained 8 bases not matched to a gene. The CDR3 has 15 amino acids. Per germline, CDR1 MNHEY and CDR2 SMNVEV (reference sequence). Here the CDR3 reads CASSLGDRVGDEQYF. In DNA, the CDR3 is TGTGCCAGCAGTTTGGGGGACAGGGTAGGTGACGAGCAGTACTTC.

The rearrangement links TRBV7-2 to TRBJ1-1; D possibly corresponds to TRBD1 (5 bases). The germline gives CDR1 SGHTA, CDR2 FQGNSA. The V and J ends lost 2 bases and 4 bases respectively, with 14 bases between them. The length of the CDR3 is 15 residues. In nucleotides, the CDR3 is TGTGCCAGCAGCTTAAGGGGCCAAGGGGTCACTGAAGCTTTCTTT. Encoded protein: CASSLRGQGVTEAFF.

The chain uses TRBV24-1 and TRBJ1-2; 9 bases map to TRBD1. There are 13 residues in the CDR3. V dropped 4 bases and J dropped 6; count of bases not matched to a gene: 2. CDR1 is KGHDR and CDR2 is SFDVKD in the germline V gene. CDR3 residues: CATSDRTGDGYTF. The CDR3 DNA follows: TGTGCCACCAGTGACAGGACAGGGGATGGCTACACCTTC.

The rearrangement joins TRBV5-4 to TRBJ1-2; 10 bases agree with TRBD1. V lost 4 bases and J lost 14; bases outside the gene matches: 17. Germline V gene lookup returns CDR1 SGHNT and CDR2 YYREEE (reference sequence). CDR3 length: 15 residues. The CDR3 nucleotides read TGTGCCAGCAGCCTCGTGGGGACAGGGGTGCATGGCTTTACCTTC. Residues: CASSLVGTGVHGFTF.

The rearrangement links TRBV15 to TRBJ2-2, with D possibly being TRBD2 (6 bases). The CDR3 extends over 17 amino acids. Germline CDR1 reads LNHNV; CDR2 reads YYDKDF (reference sequence). Trimming pared 1 base from V and 4 bases from J, leaving 16 bases between. Here the CDR3 reads CATSRVLGARGTGELFF. The CDR3 DNA is TGTGCCACCAGCAGAGTTCTTGGAGCGCGGGGCACCGGGGAGCTGTTTTTT.

The genes are TRBV30 and TRBJ1-3; TRBD1 aligns across 8 bases. Losses at the gene ends were 6 bases for V and 2 bases for J; bases not matched to a gene: 3. CDR1 and CDR2 from the germline V gene are GTSNPN and SVGIG (reference sequence). This CDR3 contains 13 residues. The CDR3 protein is CACNRGTGNTIYF. CDR3 sequence (DNA): TGTGCCTGTAACAGGGGGACTGGAAACACCATATATTTT.

The V call is TRBV10-2, the J call TRBJ1-5; no reliable D call. The CDR3 is 13 amino acids. Per germline, CDR1 WSHSY and CDR2 SAAADI. V gave up 3 bases and J gave up 4 bases, with 7 bases separating them. This CDR3 is CASSESVNQPQHF. In nucleotides, the CDR3 is TGCGCCAGCAGTGAATCAGTTAATCAGCCCCAGCATTTT.

This clone appeared once. The chain employs TRBV4-1 and TRBJ2-2; D might be TRBD2 (5 bases). Germline-derived CDR1 and CDR2 are MGHRA and YSYEKL. Trimming shortened V by 1 base and J by 4 bases, and 16 bases separated the two germline ends. The CDR3 is 17 residues long. The CDR3 here is CASSQGSGRGPTGELFF. As DNA, the CDR3 is TGCGCCAGCAGCCAAGGGTCAGGCCGAGGGCCCACCGGGGAGCTGTTTTTT.

In this sample, this clone turned up a few times. The chain couples TRBV27 to TRBJ1-2; 7 bases match TRBD1. The V gene end was trimmed by 5 bases and the J gene end by 5 bases; junction bases not matched to a gene: 8. Germline V CDR1 and CDR2: MNHEY, SMNVEV (reference sequence). The CDR3 runs 14 residues. Here the CDR3 reads CASSPTGLGYGYTF. DNA for the CDR3: TGTGCCAGCAGTCCGACAGGGTTGGGGTATGGCTACACCTTC.

The chain combines TRBV3-1 (or the pseudogene TRBV3-2) with TRBJ1-1; D may be TRBD1 (5 bases). The ends were cut back, 3 bases at V and 1 base at J, with 15 bases in the middle. The CDR3 is 16 amino acids. The germline gives CDR1 LGHDT, CDR2 YNNKEL (reference sequence). The CDR3 region is CASSQVWGPSNTEAFF. The CDR3 DNA reads as TGTGCCAGCAGCCAGGTTTGGGGCCCCTCGAACACTGAAGCTTTCTTT.

The rearrangement joins TRBV12-5 to TRBJ1-2; TRBD1 might be the D (6 bases). Germline V gene sequence: CDR1 LGHNT, CDR2 FRNRAP. Deletions cut 4 bases from V and 6 bases from J, with 15 bases between. The CDR3 is 14 amino acids. The CDR3: CASGYHNRANGYTF. The CDR3 coding sequence is TGTGCTAGTGGTTACCACAACAGGGCAAATGGCTACACCTTC. Looking up the rest from reference TRBV12-5 and TRBJ1-2 gives the full variable domain: DARVTQTPRHKVTEMGQEVTMRCQPILGHNTVFWYRQTMMQGLELLAYFRNRAPLDDSGMPKDRFSAEMPDATLATLKIQPSEPRDSAVYFCASGYHNRANGYTFGSGTRLTVV.

This chain joins TRBV12-3 or TRBV12-4 and TRBJ1-2; TRBD1 matches 8 bases. CDR3 length equals 13 residues. After removal of 5 bases from V and 4 bases from J, the junction contained 3 bases not matched to a gene. The CDR3 here is CASSQGAGYGYTF. CDR3 nucleotides: TGTGCCAGCAGTCAGGGGGCAGGCTATGGCTACACCTTC.

The CDR3 DNA reads TGTGCCTGGAGTGTAGGCCCAGGGGGTACTGAAGCTTTCTTT. This codes for CAWSVGPGGTEAFF. This chain links TRBV30 with TRBJ1-1; 7 bases are shared with TRBD1. Per germline, CDR1 GTSNPN and CDR2 SVGIG (reference sequence). CDR3 length: 14 amino acids. The ends lost 0 bases at V and 5 bases at J; junction bases unmatched: 6. The whole variable domain, remainder taken from reference TRBV30 and TRBJ1-1, is SQTIHQWPATLVQPVGSPLSLECTVEGTSNPNLYWYRQAAGRGLQLLFYSVGIGQISSEVPQNLSASRPQDRQFILSSKKLLLSDSGFYLCAWSVGPGGTEAFFGQGTRLTVV.

This chain links TRBV28 with TRBJ2-5, with D possibly matching TRBD1 (5 bases). The germline gives CDR1 MDHEN, CDR2 SYDVKM. CDR3 size: 13 residues. V was clipped by 3 bases and J by 5 bases, with 10 bases between them. CDR3 residues: CASSFLSGETQYF. In DNA form, the CDR3 reads TGTGCCAGCAGTTTTTTGTCAGGGGAGACCCAGTACTTC.

This rearrangement joins TRBV12-5 to TRBJ2-3; 7 bases align to TRBD1. V lost 5 bases and J lost 0; bases outside the gene matches: 8. The CDR3 is 16 amino acids. From germline, CDR1 is LGHNT and CDR2 FRNRAP. The CDR3 here is CASGPGQTTSTDTQYF. As DNA, the CDR3 is TGTGCTAGTGGTCCGGGACAGACGACTAGCACAGATACGCAGTATTTT.

This clone was picked up one time. The chain is built from TRBV19 and TRBJ1-2, with 10 bases fitting TRBD1. The CDR3 runs 16 residues. J gave up 1 base and V 7 bases, and 9 bases lay outside the gene matches. Germline V CDR1 and CDR2: LNHDA, SQIVND (reference sequence). The CDR3 coding sequence is TGTGCCAGTACCACGGCCGGGACAGGGGATAACTATGGCTACACCTTC. Its translation: CASTTAGTGDNYGYTF.

The chain carries TRBV6-5 and TRBJ1-5; 9 bases are a match to TRBD1. The CDR3 consists of 15 residues. J gave up 4 bases and V 6 bases, and 7 bases lay outside the gene matches. The germline CDR1 and CDR2 sequences are MNHEY and SVGAGI. In nucleotides, the CDR3 is TGTGCCAGCAGGGCAGACAGGGGGGTAAATCAGCCCCAGCATTTT. Translated, it gives CASRADRGVNQPQHF.

The chain carries TRBV10-2 and TRBJ2-5, with 7 bases aligning to TRBD2. In germline, CDR1 is WSHSY, CDR2 SAAADI. The junction had 9 bases not matched to a gene; V was cut back by 10 bases and J by 4 bases. The CDR3 is made up of 13 amino acids. CDR3 sequence reads: CATLSGGGETQYF. CDR3 in DNA: TGCGCCACCCTCTCGGGCGGGGGAGAGACCCAGTACTTC.

The chain has TRBV29-1 and TRBJ1-1; D might be TRBD1 (5 bases). There are 14 residues in the CDR3. The germline V gene encodes CDR1 SQVTM and CDR2 ANQGSEA. The V gene lost 3 bases and the J gene lost 0 bases, with 11 bases spanning the gap. CDR3 in DNA: TGCAGCGTTGATTCAGGGCTGCTGAACACTGAAGCTTTCTTT. Protein: CSVDSGLLNTEAFF.

The CDR3 loop reads CASSDGGYYGYTF. The CDR3 DNA is TGTGCCAGCAGTGACGGGGGTTACTATGGCTACACCTTC. The V call is TRBV6-1, the J call TRBJ1-2; D is possibly TRBD1 (5 bases). The CDR3 consists of 13 residues. V lost 3 bases and J 3 bases, leaving 8 bases between the germline ends. Germline values: CDR1 MNHNS, CDR2 SASEGT.

The genes are TRBV5-1 and TRBJ2-6; no clear D. From germline, CDR1 is SGHRS and CDR2 YFSETQ. V lost 1 base and J lost 1, with 6 bases in between. This CDR3 is 15 amino acids long. The DNA for the CDR3 is TGCGCCAGCAGCTTGTCCCCTTCTGGGGCCAACGTCCTGACTTTC. Protein: CASSLSPSGANVLTF.

The chain combines TRBV7-6 with TRBJ2-1; 11 bases are shared with TRBD1. Per germline, CDR1 SGHVS and CDR2 FNYEAQ. The length of the CDR3 is 17 residues. V lost 1 base and J lost 3; bases outside the gene matches: 5. The CDR3 sequence: CASSLGVGQGDYNEQFF. CDR3 DNA sequence: TGTGCCAGCAGCTTAGGGGTGGGACAGGGGGACTACAATGAGCAGTTCTTC.

The V call is TRBV16, the J call TRBJ2-2, with 9 positions matching TRBD2. The CDR3 is 17 residues long. Germline V gene sequence: CDR1 KGHSY, CDR2 FQNENV. With 0 bases clipped from V and 3 bases from J, the junction kept 5 bases outside the gene matches. CDR3 loop: CASSQSISSGDTGELFF. The DNA of the CDR3 is TGTGCCAGCAGCCAATCGATCTCTAGCGGGGACACCGGGGAGCTGTTTTTT.

V gene TRBV27 combines with J gene TRBJ1-2; a possible D gene is TRBD1 (5 bases). Per the germline V gene, CDR1 is MNHEY and CDR2 is SMNVEV (reference sequence). V gave up 1 base and J gave up 4 bases, with 7 bases separating them. The CDR3 contains 13 residues. CDR3 DNA sequence: TGTGCCAGCAGTTTATGGGGCAGCTATGGCTACACCTTC. This gives the protein CASSLWGSYGYTF.